These 32 T cell receptor beta chains originate from one sample sequenced in a study of T-cell reconstitution after alpha-beta-depleted transplantation in children (dated by TCRdb to the mid-2010s). Libraries were prepared through PCR. The sample was run on an Illumina HiSeq 2500. TCR libraries were prepared with molecular barcoding, using unique molecular identifiers to normalize TCRbeta repertoire quantification. TCRdb reworked the public reads: Q25 trimming with fastp, MiXCR clone assembly, productive beta chains retained. Rows with one shared CDR3 protein collapse into an entry with the most common genes and DNA. The sample table shows about 400,000 distinct CDR3 sequences, and about 14% are seen once. Of the sample, approximately 4.3% falls within the top ten clones. This material consisted of PBMCs, taken from the stem cell graft. These receptors were taken from a human donor who donated a stem cell graft to a child with Fanconi anemia.

This clonotype appeared a few times. The chain employs TRBV7-6 and TRBJ2-7; no firm D call. Trimming removed 1 base from V and 2 bases from J, with 6 bases in between. The germline CDR1 and CDR2 sequences are SGHVS and FNYEAQ. CDR3 length: 13 amino acids. This CDR3 reads CASSLGPPYEQYV. For the CDR3, the DNA is TGTGCCAGCAGCTTAGGGCCGCCCTACGAGCAGTACGTC.

In its sample, this clonotype was seen many times. This chain links TRBV20-1 with TRBJ1-2, with 9 bases identical to TRBD1. Germline V gene sequence: CDR1 DFQATT, CDR2 SNEGSKA (reference sequence). This CDR3 spans 14 amino acids. Trimming cost V 5 bases and J 4 bases; bases outside gene matches: 8. CDR3 loop: CSASLDRGPYGYTF. In DNA form, the CDR3 reads TGCAGTGCTTCCTTGGACAGGGGTCCCTATGGCTACACCTTC.

This clonotype was seen a few times. The rearrangement links TRBV5-1 to TRBJ1-1, with D perhaps TRBD1 (6 bases). The ends were cut back, 4 bases at V and 5 bases at J, with 18 bases in the middle. This CDR3 contains 15 residues. CDR1 is SGHRS, CDR2 YFSETQ, per germline. The CDR3 loop is CASSDTSGDRTEAFF. Here the CDR3 DNA reads TGCGCCAGCAGCGACACTTCAGGGGATAGGACTGAAGCTTTCTTT.

V and J are TRBV5-1 and TRBJ1-1; the match to TRBD1 covers 10 bases. This CDR3 has 17 amino acids. The V gene end was trimmed by 3 bases and the J gene end by 3 bases; junction bases not matched to a gene: 11. Germline values: CDR1 SGHRS, CDR2 YFSETQ. The chain's CDR3 is CASSWGTGDRAHTEAFF. CDR3 bases: TGCGCCAGCAGCTGGGGGACAGGGGATCGGGCCCACACTGAAGCTTTCTTT.

This chain joins TRBV5-1 and TRBJ2-7; 11 bases fit TRBD2. The CDR3 contains 15 residues. V was pared by 3 bases and J by 1 base, with 3 bases of the junction left unmatched. CDR1 and CDR2 (germline): SGHRS, YFSETQ. The CDR3 DNA reads as TGCGCCAGCAGCTCAGGACTAGCGGGTTCCTACGAGCAGTACGTC. This gives the protein CASSSGLAGSYEQYV.

The V and J genes are TRBV5-6 and TRBJ1-2; 7 positions agree with TRBD1. Per germline, CDR1 SGHDT and CDR2 YYEEEE. The ends lost 0 bases at V and 4 bases at J; junction bases unmatched: 9. The CDR3 spans 16 residues. The CDR3 region is CASSLEAGQKVYGYTF. The CDR3 nucleotides are TGTGCCAGCAGCTTGGAGGCGGGACAGAAAGTCTATGGCTACACCTTC.

The table lists this clonotype with many counts. The chain carries TRBV3-1 and TRBJ2-7; D gene ambiguous. The CDR3 length is 16 residues. V lost 1 base and J 7 bases, leaving 20 bases between the germline ends. Germline V gene lookup returns CDR1 LGHDT and CDR2 YNNKEL (reference sequence). The CDR3: CASSQGGGAQVGEQYF. CDR3 nucleotides: TGTGCCAGCAGCCAAGGTGGTGGAGCGCAAGTTGGAGAGCAGTACTTC.

This clonotype appeared a few times. The chain recombines TRBV11-2 with TRBJ2-3; 8 bases are a match to TRBD2. The trim removed 5 bases at V and 0 bases at J, leaving 4 bases unmatched. From germline, CDR1 is SGHAT and CDR2 FQNNGV. The CDR3 spans 15 residues. The CDR3 loop reads CASSQRGLSTDTQYF. CDR3 in DNA: TGTGCCAGCAGCCAGCGGGGGCTTAGCACAGATACGCAGTATTTT.

This clonotype was picked up many times. The V and J genes are TRBV28 and TRBJ2-1; 11 bases are shared with TRBD2. The CDR3 totals 15 residues. The V gene's germline CDR1 is MDHEN and CDR2 SYDVKM. Trimming removed 4 bases from V and 10 bases from J; junction bases left unmatched: 9. CDR3 sequence (DNA): TGTGCCAGCAGTTCTTCTAGCGGGGGGCCCGAAGAGCAGTTCTTC. Translation gives CASSSSSGGPEEQFF.

The V gene is TRBV5-1, the J gene TRBJ2-4; perhaps TRBD2 as D (5 bases). CDR3 length: 15 amino acids. Trimming took off 4 bases at V and 6 bases at J, with 17 bases between the two ends. Germline V lookup: CDR1 SGHRS, CDR2 YFSETQ. The CDR3 reads CASSGSSGIRNIQYF. The CDR3 DNA reads TGCGCCAGCAGCGGCTCCTCCGGGATTCGAAACATTCAGTACTTC.

This clonotype occurred a few times. The gene calls are TRBV29-1 and TRBJ2-7, with 12 bases lining up with TRBD2. Trimming at V came to 7 bases and at J to 0 bases, leaving 13 bases not matched to a gene. The CDR3 length is 17 residues. Germline CDR1 reads SQVTM; CDR2 reads ANQGSEA. CDR3 loop: CSDNPRTSGISSYEQYV. The CDR3 nucleotides are TGCAGCGATAACCCTCGGACTAGCGGGATTAGCTCCTACGAGCAGTACGTC.

This clonotype was found a few times. V usage is TRBV20-1 and J usage is TRBJ1-1; D is unclear. The length of the CDR3 is 11 residues. CDR1 DFQATT and CDR2 SNEGSKA come from the germline V gene (reference sequence). V was clipped by 2 bases and J by 9 bases, with 10 bases between them. CDR3 bases: TGCAGTGCTAGAACTGAATCCCAAGCTTTCTTT. Its protein is CSARTESQAFF.

This clonotype occurred a few times. This CDR3 reads CSARDGGNQPQHF. In DNA form, the CDR3 reads TGCAGTGCTAGAGATGGGGGGAATCAGCCCCAGCATTTT. The V call is TRBV20-1, the J call TRBJ1-5; D may be TRBD1 (5 bases). Between the trimmed V and J ends, which lost 0 bases and 4 bases, there was a span of 7 bases. The CDR3 has 13 amino acids. From germline, CDR1 is DFQATT and CDR2 SNEGSKA (reference sequence).

The sample holds a few counts of this clonotype. The chain combines TRBV18 with TRBJ1-1, with D possibly being TRBD1 (5 bases). The length of the CDR3 is 14 residues. Trimming stripped 0 bases from V and 6 bases from J, with 11 bases between. Looked up from germline, CDR1 is KGHSH and CDR2 is LQKENI. The CDR3 sequence is CASSPPRGEAEAFF. In DNA, the CDR3 is TGTGCCAGCTCACCACCGAGGGGTGAGGCTGAAGCTTTCTTT. The variable domain in full, with the rest retrieved from reference TRBV18 and TRBJ1-1, is NAGVMQNPRHLVRRRGQEARLRCSPMKGHSHVYWYRQLPEEGLKFMVYLQKENIIDESGMPKERFSAEFPKEGPSILRIQQVVRGDSAAYFCASSPPRGEAEAFFGQGTRLTVV.

This clonotype was counted between two and nine times. This chain links TRBV9 with TRBJ2-3; 10 bases are shared with TRBD1. The length of the CDR3 is 15 residues. The germline V gene encodes CDR1 SGDLS and CDR2 YYNGEE. V was clipped by 0 bases and J by 5 bases; unmatched bases: 3. CDR3 nucleotides: TGTGCCAGCAGCGTAGTGGGGGACAGGGGAGATACGCAGTATTTT. Encoded protein: CASSVVGDRGDTQYF.

This clonotype has only a few counts. The rearrangement joins TRBV6-5 to TRBJ1-1; D gene ambiguous. Germline assignment: CDR1 MNHEY and CDR2 SVGAGI. The germline V and J ends were trimmed by 0 bases and 4 bases, with 9 bases remaining between them. The length of the CDR3 is 14 residues. This CDR3 reads CASSYSRVITEAFF. CDR3 DNA sequence: TGTGCCAGCAGTTACTCGAGGGTTATCACTGAAGCTTTCTTT.

This clonotype was counted ten times or more. This rearrangement joins TRBV7-9 to TRBJ2-7; D gene unclear. In germline, CDR1 is SEHNR, CDR2 FQNEAQ (reference sequence). This CDR3 has 13 residues. Trimming took off 1 base at V and 4 bases at J, with 8 bases between the two ends. Here the CDR3 reads CASSLGDGYEQYF. CDR3 bases: TGTGCCAGCAGCTTAGGCGACGGGTACGAGCAGTACTTC.

This clonotype was counted many times. This sequence joins TRBV5-5 and TRBJ1-1; D is uncertain. Germline CDR1 SGHKS, CDR2 YYEKEE (reference sequence). Trimming shortened V by 4 bases and J by 4 bases, and 17 bases separated the two germline ends. The CDR3 is 15 amino acids. CDR3 coding DNA: TGTGCCAGCAGCCCCTGGACGGCCTTCGGCACTGAAGCTTTCTTT. It encodes CASSPWTAFGTEAFF.

The rearrangement uses TRBV20-1 and TRBJ2-5, with 11 positions matching TRBD2. The CDR3 is made up of 13 amino acids. Trimming took 8 bases from V and 4 from J; bases not matched to a gene: 6. Germline lookup yields CDR1 DFQATT and CDR2 SNEGSKA (reference sequence). CDR3 coding DNA: TGCAGTACGACTAGCGGGAATTTAGAGACCCAGTACTTC. Protein sequence: CSTTSGNLETQYF.

This clonotype was counted at least ten times. J is TRBJ1-2 and V is TRBV9; D remains unclear. Germline CDR1 is SGDLS and CDR2 is YYNGEE. This CDR3 has 14 amino acids. Deletions cut 0 bases from V and 5 bases from J, with 11 bases between. The CDR3 spells CASSVAYLGYGYTF. DNA for the CDR3: TGTGCCAGCAGCGTAGCTTACTTGGGGTATGGCTACACCTTC.

This chain joins TRBV4-3 and TRBJ2-3, with 9 bases identical to TRBD2. The V gene's germline CDR1 is LGHNA and CDR2 YSLEER. The CDR3 is 15 amino acids. Trimming took 4 bases from V and 2 from J; bases not matched to a gene: 4. CDR3 sequence (DNA): TGCGCCAGCAGCCCCGGGACTAGCTACACAGATACGCAGTATTTT. This encodes CASSPGTSYTDTQYF.

This clonotype was detected many times. This chain connects TRBV5-6 to TRBJ2-1; the D gene is possibly TRBD2 (5 bases). Germline values: CDR1 SGHDT, CDR2 YYEEEE. This CDR3 has 16 residues. The V end lost 5 bases, the J end lost 3 bases, and 18 bases lay between the germline ends. CDR3 DNA sequence: TGTGCCAGCAGAGGGAGCGTAGCTTCATTCTACAATGAGCAGTTCTTC. As protein: CASRGSVASFYNEQFF.

This clonotype was counted a few times. V usage is TRBV6-5 and J usage is TRBJ2-7; D assignment may be TRBD1 or TRBD2 (5 bases each). The CDR3 loop spans 17 amino acids. CDR1 and CDR2 from the germline V gene are MNHEY and SVGAGI. With 0 bases removed from V and 0 bases from J, the gap between germline ends came to 15 bases. DNA of the CDR3: TGTGCCAGCAGTTACTCAAAGCCGGGACCGATCTCCTACGAGCAGTACTTC. Protein: CASSYSKPGPISYEQYF.

The table lists this clonotype with a few counts. This sequence joins TRBV20-1 and TRBJ1-5; weak D call: TRBD1 (6 bases). V lost 6 bases to trimming and J lost 0 bases, with 12 bases between them. Germline CDR1 is DFQATT and CDR2 is SNEGSKA (reference sequence). This CDR3 has 14 amino acids. This CDR3 is CSARGQLSNQPQHF. The CDR3 DNA is TGCAGTGCCCGGGGACAACTTAGCAATCAGCCCCAGCATTTT.

This clonotype was counted a few times. CDR3 sequence reads: CASSLSFGGVGTEAFF. The CDR3, as DNA: TGTGCCAGCAGCTTAAGCTTTGGTGGTGTGGGTACTGAAGCTTTCTTT. The rearrangement uses TRBV11-2 and TRBJ1-1; D is unresolved. CDR3 size: 16 residues. Trimming left V 2 bases short and J 5 bases short, with 18 bases between. Germline lookup yields CDR1 SGHAT and CDR2 FQNNGV.

The chain has TRBV30 and TRBJ1-1, with a weak D call TRBD1 (5 bases). The CDR3 is made up of 14 amino acids. With 2 bases removed from V and 7 bases from J, the gap between germline ends came to 17 bases. CDR1 and CDR2 (germline): GTSNPN, SVGIG (reference sequence). CDR3 protein: CAWSPTDWDVEAFF. The DNA of the CDR3 is TGTGCCTGGAGTCCAACGGACTGGGACGTTGAAGCTTTCTTT. Based on the CDR3 plus reference TRBV30 and TRBJ1-1, the full variable domain is SQTIHQWPATLVQPVGSPLSLECTVEGTSNPNLYWYRQAAGRGLQLLFYSVGIGQISSEVPQNLSASRPQDRQFILSSKKLLLSDSGFYLCAWSPTDWDVEAFFGQGTRLTVV.

There are a few counts of this clonotype. The chain is built from TRBV7-2 and TRBJ2-2; 11 bases agree with TRBD1. The CDR3 covers 16 residues. Germline CDR1 and CDR2: SGHTA and FQGNSA. With 5 bases clipped from V and 4 bases from J, the junction kept 6 bases outside the gene matches. CDR3 amino acids: CASSRAGTGGTGELFF. In nucleotides, the CDR3 is TGTGCCAGCAGCCGGGCCGGGACAGGGGGCACCGGGGAGCTGTTTTTT. Combining the CDR3 with reference TRBV7-2 and TRBJ2-2 gives the whole variable domain GAGVSQSPSNKVTEKGKDVELRCDPISGHTALYWYRQSLGQGLEFLIYFQGNSAPDKSGLPSDRFSAERTGGSVSTLTIQRTQQEDSAVYLCASSRAGTGGTGELFFGEGSRLTVL.

J is TRBJ2-7 and V is TRBV6-2 or TRBV6-3; D tentatively fits TRBD1 or TRBD2 (5 bases each). Germline CDR1 is MNHEY and CDR2 is SVGEGT. The CDR3 runs 15 residues. V was cut by 2 bases and J by 0 bases, with 11 bases left in between. The CDR3 DNA reads as TGTGCCAGCAGTTACCGAGGGACCTCCTCCTACGAGCAGTACGTC. It codes for CASSYRGTSSYEQYV.

At least ten counts were recorded for this clonotype. V is TRBV4-3 and J is TRBJ1-1; 7 bases align to TRBD1. From germline, CDR1 is LGHNA and CDR2 YSLEER. The J segment lost 0 bases and the V segment lost 2 bases, leaving 15 bases of the junction unmatched. CDR3 length: 19 residues. The CDR3 sequence: CASSQLLVSGQHMNTEAFF. For the CDR3, the DNA is TGCGCCAGCAGCCAACTCCTCGTTTCGGGACAGCACATGAACACTGAAGCTTTCTTT.

This clonotype was picked up a small number of times. The chain combines TRBV11-3 with TRBJ1-1; TRBD1 is a possible D gene (5 bases). The CDR3 totals 16 residues. Germline V gives CDR1 SGHNT, CDR2 YENEEA. V shed 5 bases and J shed 1 base, with 17 bases lying between them. This CDR3 reads CASSDDPAGRNTEAFF. In nucleotides, the CDR3 is TGTGCCAGCAGCGACGACCCGGCAGGGCGGAACACTGAAGCTTTCTTT.

This clonotype was seen repeatedly, ten times or more. The gene calls are TRBV20-1 and TRBJ2-3; tentatively, D is TRBD2 (6 bases). Germline V gene data show CDR1 as DFQATT and CDR2 as SNEGSKA (reference sequence). V lost 0 bases and J lost 3, with 10 bases in between. This CDR3 is built from 14 residues. CDR3 coding DNA: TGCAGTGCTAGAGATCCCGGGAGAACAGATACGCAGTATTTT. Its translation is CSARDPGRTDTQYF.

This clonotype came up a few times. This chain connects TRBV24-1 to TRBJ2-5, with a weak D call TRBD1 (6 bases). Germline CDR1 and CDR2: KGHDR and SFDVKD. The V and J ends lost 3 bases and 5 bases respectively, with 18 bases between them. This CDR3 region has 16 residues. CDR3 in amino acids: CATSDPKQGEWETQYF. CDR3 nucleotide sequence: TGTGCCACCAGTGATCCTAAACAGGGAGAATGGGAGACCCAGTACTTC.